A selection of T cell receptor beta chains follows, all from one sample in a study of blood T cell repertoires in COVID-19. Libraries were prepared by immunoSEQ multiplex PCR; TCRdb keeps only in-frame clonotypes and omits some of them. In the table there are about 270,000 clones, more than 75% of which are singletons. The specimen sequenced was peripheral blood. The receptor source for this set is a man aged 35-49 years with active or convalescent COVID-19. Each CDR3 is given with its conserved first and last residue.

J gene	V gene	CDR3 protein
TRBJ2-7	TRBV27	CASSPKWDTREQYF
TRBJ1-3	TRBV9	CASTTAASGNTIYF
TRBJ1-5	TRBV7-2	CASSLGGAYQPQHF
TRBJ1-1	TRBV30	CAWSTRSTARNTEAFF
TRBJ2-2	TRBV6-5	CASSYTLAGVTGELFF
TRBJ2-2	TRBV29-1	CSAWGGRGNTGELFF
TRBJ1-3	TRBV14	CASSQLGTFSGNTIYF
TRBJ2-7	TRBV2	CASSGPSGGALHEQYF
TRBJ1-5	TRBV2	CASSQGINQPQHF
TRBJ2-3	TRBV5-5	CASSLVAESTDTQYF
TRBJ2-7	TRBV27	CASSAQDEQYF
TRBJ1-2	TRBV20-1	CSAGDSYGYTF
TRBJ1-1	TRBV7-9	CASRRSGPNTEAFF
TRBJ2-7	TRBV12-3/TRBV12-4	CASTQTGTREQYF
TRBJ2-7	TRBV7-8	CASSPIAGGPYEQYF
TRBJ1-4	TRBV9	CASSVGGGGRPGEKLFF
TRBJ2-2	TRBV15	CACRVGGELFF
TRBJ1-5	TRBV5-1	CASKARESEPQHF
TRBJ1-2	TRBV11-2	CASSSLRQDGYTF
TRBJ2-7	TRBV30	CAWSPRGESYEQYF
TRBJ1-5	TRBV12-5	CASGLSGAGNQPQHF
TRBJ2-7	TRBV24-1	CATSDDRGGSYEQYF
TRBJ2-1	TRBV5-1	CASSSTSGGAYEQFF
TRBJ2-7	TRBV19	CASSSIGTAGSEQYF
TRBJ2-1	TRBV29-1	CTFQRGTGFEEQFF
TRBJ2-7	TRBV5-3	CARSFRSLAGIDYEQYF
TRBJ1-3	TRBV5-6	CASSSTLRTGGDAGNTIYF
TRBJ1-6	TRBV6-5	CASRPSGNSPLHF
TRBJ1-1	TRBV9	CASSTRTVYTEAFF
TRBJ2-7	TRBV7-9	CASSQALYEQYF
TRBJ2-7	TRBV9	CASSAGTGVHEQYF
TRBJ2-5	TRBV2	CASSLPQTQYF
TRBJ1-2	TRBV5-1	CASSLVSGFAYGYTF
TRBJ2-3	TRBV6-5	CASSSGTVSTDTQYF
TRBJ1-2	TRBV10-3	CAITWDREGYTF
TRBJ1-1	TRBV11-3	CASSYSLNTEAFF
TRBJ1-6	TRBV9	CASSLAGQGARGDSPLHF